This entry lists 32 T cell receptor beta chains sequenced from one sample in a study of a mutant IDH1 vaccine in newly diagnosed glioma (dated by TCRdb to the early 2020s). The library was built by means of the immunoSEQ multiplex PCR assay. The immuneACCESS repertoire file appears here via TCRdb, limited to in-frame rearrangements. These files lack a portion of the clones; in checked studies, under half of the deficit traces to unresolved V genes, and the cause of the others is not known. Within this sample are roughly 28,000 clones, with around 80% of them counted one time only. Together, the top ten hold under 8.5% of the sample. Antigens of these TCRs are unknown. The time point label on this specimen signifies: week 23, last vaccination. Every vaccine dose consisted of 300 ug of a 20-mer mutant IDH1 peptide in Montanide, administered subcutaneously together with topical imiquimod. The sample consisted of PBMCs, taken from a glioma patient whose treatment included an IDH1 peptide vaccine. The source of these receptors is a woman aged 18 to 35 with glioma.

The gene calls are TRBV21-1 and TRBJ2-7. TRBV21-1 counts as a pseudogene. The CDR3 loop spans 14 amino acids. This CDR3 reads CASWKRGYPYEQYF. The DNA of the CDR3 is TGTGCCAGCTGGAAGAGGGGTTACCCCTACGAGCAGTACTTC.

CDR3 sequence reads: CASSVAEINTEAFF. CDR3 DNA: TGTGCCAGCAGCGTAGCGGAAATTAACACTGAAGCTTTCTTT. The chain combines TRBV9 with TRBJ1-1; no clear D gene. CDR3 length: 14 amino acids. V dropped 0 bases and J dropped 2 bases, with 8 bases sitting between them. In germline, CDR1 is SGDLS, CDR2 YYNGEE.

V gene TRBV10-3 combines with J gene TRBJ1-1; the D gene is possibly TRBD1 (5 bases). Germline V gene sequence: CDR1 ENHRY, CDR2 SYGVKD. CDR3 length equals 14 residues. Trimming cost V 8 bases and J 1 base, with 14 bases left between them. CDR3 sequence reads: CAIGPTGGNTEAFF. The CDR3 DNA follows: TGTGCCATCGGCCCGACGGGGGGGAACACTGAAGCTTTCTTT.

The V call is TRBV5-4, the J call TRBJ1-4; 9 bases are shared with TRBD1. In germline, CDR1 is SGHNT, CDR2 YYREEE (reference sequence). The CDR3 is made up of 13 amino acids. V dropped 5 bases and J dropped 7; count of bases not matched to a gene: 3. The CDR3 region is CASSRDRAEKLFF. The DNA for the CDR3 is TGTGCCAGCAGTAGGGACAGGGCTGAAAAACTGTTTTTT.

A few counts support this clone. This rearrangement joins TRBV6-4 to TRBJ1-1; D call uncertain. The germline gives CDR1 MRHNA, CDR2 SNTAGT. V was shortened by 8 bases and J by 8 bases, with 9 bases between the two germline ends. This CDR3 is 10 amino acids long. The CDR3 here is CASQFREAFF. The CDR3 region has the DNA TGTGCCAGCCAATTCAGGGAAGCTTTCTTT.

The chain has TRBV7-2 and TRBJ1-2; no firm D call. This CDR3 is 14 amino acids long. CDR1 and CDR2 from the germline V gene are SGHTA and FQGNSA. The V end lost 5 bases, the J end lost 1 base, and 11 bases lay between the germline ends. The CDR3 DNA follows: TGTGCCAGCAGCCCAGGCTCGGGTAACTATGGCTACACCTTC. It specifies CASSPGSGNYGYTF.

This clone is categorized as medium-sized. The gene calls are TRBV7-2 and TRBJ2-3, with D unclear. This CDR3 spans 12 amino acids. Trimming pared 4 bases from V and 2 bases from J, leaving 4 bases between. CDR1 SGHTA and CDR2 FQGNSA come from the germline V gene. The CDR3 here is CASSSNTDTQYF. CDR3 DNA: TGTGCCAGCAGCTCAAACACAGATACGCAGTATTTT.

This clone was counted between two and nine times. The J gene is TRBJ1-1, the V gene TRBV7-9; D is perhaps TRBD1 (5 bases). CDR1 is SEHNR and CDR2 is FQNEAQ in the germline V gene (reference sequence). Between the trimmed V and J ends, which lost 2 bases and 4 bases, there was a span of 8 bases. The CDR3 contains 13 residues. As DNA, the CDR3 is TGTGCCAGCAGCTTAATGGGGGGCACTGAAGCTTTCTTT. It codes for CASSLMGGTEAFF. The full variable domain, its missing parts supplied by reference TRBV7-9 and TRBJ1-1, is DTGVSQNPRHKITKRGQNVTFRCDPISEHNRLYWYRQTLGQGPEFLTYFQNEAQLEKSRLLSDRFSAERPKGSFSTLEIQRTEQGDSAMYLCASSLMGGTEAFFGQGTRLTVV.

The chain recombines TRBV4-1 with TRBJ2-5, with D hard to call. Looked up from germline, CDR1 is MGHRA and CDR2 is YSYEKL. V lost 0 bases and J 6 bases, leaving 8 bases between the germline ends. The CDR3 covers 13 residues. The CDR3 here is CASSQDLGKTQYF. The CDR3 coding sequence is TGCGCCAGCAGCCAAGATCTGGGTAAGACCCAGTACTTC.

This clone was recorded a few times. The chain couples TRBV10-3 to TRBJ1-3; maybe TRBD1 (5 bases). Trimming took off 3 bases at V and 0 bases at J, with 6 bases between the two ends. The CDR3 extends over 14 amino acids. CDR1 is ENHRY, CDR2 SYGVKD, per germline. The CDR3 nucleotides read TGTGCCATCAGTGAACAGGTCTCTGGAAACACCATATATTTT. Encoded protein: CAISEQVSGNTIYF.

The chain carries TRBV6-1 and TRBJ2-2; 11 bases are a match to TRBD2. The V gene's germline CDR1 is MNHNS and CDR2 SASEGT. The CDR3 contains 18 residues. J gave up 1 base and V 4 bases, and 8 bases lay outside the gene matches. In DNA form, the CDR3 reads TGTGCCAGCAGTGCCCTAACCGGGACTAGCGGGAACACCGGGGAGCTGTTTTTT. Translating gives CASSALTGTSGNTGELFF.

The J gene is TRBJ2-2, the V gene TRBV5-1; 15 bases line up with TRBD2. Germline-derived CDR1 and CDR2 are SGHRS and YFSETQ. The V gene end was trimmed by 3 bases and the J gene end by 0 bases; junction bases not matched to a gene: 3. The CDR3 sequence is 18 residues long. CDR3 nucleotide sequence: TGCGCCAGCAGCTGGACTAGCGGGAGGGCCGCGAACACCGGGGAGCTGTTTTTT. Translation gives CASSWTSGRAANTGELFF.

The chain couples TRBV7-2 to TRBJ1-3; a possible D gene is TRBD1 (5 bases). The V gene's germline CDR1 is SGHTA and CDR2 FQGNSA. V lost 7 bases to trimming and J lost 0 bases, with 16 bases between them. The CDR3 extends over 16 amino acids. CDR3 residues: CASTRTGLLSGNTIYF. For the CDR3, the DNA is TGTGCCAGCACCCGAACGGGGCTCCTCTCTGGAAACACCATATATTTT.

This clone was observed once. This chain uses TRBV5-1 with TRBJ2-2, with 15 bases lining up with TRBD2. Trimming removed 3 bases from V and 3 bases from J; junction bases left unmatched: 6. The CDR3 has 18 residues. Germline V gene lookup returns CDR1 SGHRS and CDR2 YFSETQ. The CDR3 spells CASSYLGLAGGHTGELFF. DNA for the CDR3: TGCGCCAGCAGCTACCTTGGACTAGCGGGGGGGCACACCGGGGAGCTGTTTTTT.

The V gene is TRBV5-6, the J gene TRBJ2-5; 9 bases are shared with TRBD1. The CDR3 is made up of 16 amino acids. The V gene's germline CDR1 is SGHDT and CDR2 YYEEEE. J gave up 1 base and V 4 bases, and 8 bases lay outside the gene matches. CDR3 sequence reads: CASSQTGGLSQETQYF. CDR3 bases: TGTGCCAGCAGCCAAACAGGGGGCCTGAGCCAAGAGACCCAGTACTTC.

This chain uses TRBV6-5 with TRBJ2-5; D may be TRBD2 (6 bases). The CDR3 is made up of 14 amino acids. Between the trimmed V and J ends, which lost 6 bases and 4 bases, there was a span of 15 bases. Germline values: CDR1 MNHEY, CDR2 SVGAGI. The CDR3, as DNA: TGTGCCAGCAGGACCACGAGGGGAGGAGAGACCCAGTACTTC. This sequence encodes CASRTTRGGETQYF.

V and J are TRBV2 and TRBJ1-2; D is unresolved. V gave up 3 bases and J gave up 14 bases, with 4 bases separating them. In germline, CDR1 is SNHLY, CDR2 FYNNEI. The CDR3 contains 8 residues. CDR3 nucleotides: TGTGCCAGCAGTGACGTGACCTTC. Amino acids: CASSDVTF. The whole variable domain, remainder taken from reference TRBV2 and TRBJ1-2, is EPEVTQTPSHQVTQMGQEVILRCVPISNHLYFYWYRQILGQKVEFLVSFYNNEISEKSEIFDDQFSVERPDGSNFTLKIRSTKLEDSAMYFCASSDVTFGSGTRLTVV.

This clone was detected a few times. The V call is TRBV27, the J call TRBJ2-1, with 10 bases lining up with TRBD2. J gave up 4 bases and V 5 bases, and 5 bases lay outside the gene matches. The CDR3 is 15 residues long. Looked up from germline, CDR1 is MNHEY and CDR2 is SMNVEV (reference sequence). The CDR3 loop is CASSRTSGSYNEQFF. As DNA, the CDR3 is TGTGCCAGCAGTCGGACTAGCGGCTCATACAATGAGCAGTTCTTC.

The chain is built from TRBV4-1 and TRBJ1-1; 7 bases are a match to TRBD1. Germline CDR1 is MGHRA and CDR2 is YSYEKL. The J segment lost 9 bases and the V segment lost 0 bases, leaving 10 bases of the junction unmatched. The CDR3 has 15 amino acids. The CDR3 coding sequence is TGCGCCAGCAGCCAAGAATCTTCCAGGGGGTCCCAAGCTTTCTTT. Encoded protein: CASSQESSRGSQAFF.

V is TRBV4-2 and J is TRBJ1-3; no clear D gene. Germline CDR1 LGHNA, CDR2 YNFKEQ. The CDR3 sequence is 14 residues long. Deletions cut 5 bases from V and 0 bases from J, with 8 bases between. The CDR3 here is CASSVQNSGNTIYF. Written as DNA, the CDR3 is TGTGCCAGCAGCGTACAGAACTCTGGAAACACCATATATTTT.

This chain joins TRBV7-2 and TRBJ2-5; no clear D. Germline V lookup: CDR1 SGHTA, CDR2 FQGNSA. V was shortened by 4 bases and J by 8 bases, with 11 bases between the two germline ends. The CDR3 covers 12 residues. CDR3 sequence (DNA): TGTGCCAGCAGCTGGGCTGGGGAAACCCAGTACTTC. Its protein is CASSWAGETQYF.

The CDR3, as DNA: TGTGCCAGCAGCCGGATTCGGCGGGGGGCCACCGGGGAGCTGTTTTTT. Translating it yields CASSRIRRGATGELFF. The J gene is TRBJ2-2, the V gene TRBV5-6, with TRBD2 identical over 8 bases. CDR1 and CDR2 from the germline V gene are SGHDT and YYEEEE. J was trimmed by 4 bases and V by 4 bases; bases with no gene match: 9. This CDR3 is 16 amino acids long. The full variable domain, in which reference TRBV5-6 and TRBJ2-2 provide the parts outside the CDR3, is DAGVTQSPTHLIKTRGQQVTLRCSPKSGHDTVSWYQQALGQGPQFIFQYYEEEERQRGNFPDRFSGHQFPNYSSELNVNALLLGDSALYLCASSRIRRGATGELFFGEGSRLTVL.

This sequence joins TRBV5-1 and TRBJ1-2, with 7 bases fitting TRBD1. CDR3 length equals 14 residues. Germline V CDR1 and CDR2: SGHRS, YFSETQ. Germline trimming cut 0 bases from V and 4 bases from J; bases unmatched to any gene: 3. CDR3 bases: TGCGCCAGCAGCTTGGAGCAGGGGGGCTATGGCTACACCTTC. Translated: CASSLEQGGYGYTF.

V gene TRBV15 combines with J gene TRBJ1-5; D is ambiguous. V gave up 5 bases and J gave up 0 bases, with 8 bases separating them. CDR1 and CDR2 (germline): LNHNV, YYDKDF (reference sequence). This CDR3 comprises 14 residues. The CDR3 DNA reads TGTGCCACCAGCCTCCGGGTTAGCAATCAGCCCCAGCATTTT. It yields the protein CATSLRVSNQPQHF.

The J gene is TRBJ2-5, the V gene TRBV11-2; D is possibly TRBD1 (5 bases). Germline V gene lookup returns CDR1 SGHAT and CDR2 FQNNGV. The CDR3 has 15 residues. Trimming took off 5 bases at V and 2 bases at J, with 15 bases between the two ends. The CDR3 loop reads CASSPFQGIQETQYF. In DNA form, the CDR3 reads TGTGCCAGCAGCCCCTTCCAGGGAATACAAGAGACCCAGTACTTC.

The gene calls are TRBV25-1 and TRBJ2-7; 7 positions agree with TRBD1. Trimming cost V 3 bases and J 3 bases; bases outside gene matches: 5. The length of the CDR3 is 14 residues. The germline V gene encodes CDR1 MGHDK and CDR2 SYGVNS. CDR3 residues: CASSDLGQYYEQYF. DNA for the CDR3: TGTGCCAGCAGTGATTTGGGACAGTACTACGAGCAGTACTTC.

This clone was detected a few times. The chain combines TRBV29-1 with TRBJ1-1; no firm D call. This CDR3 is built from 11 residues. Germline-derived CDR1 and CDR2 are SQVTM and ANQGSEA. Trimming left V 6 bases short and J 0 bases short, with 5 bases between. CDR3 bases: TGCAGCGTACGTGTGAACACTGAAGCTTTCTTT. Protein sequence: CSVRVNTEAFF.

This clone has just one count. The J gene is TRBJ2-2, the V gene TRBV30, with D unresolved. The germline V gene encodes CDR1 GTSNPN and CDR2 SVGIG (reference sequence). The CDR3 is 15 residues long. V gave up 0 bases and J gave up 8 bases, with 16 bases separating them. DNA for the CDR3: TGTGCCTGGAGTGTAAGGTGGACCGAGAAGGGGGAGCTGTTTTTT. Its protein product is CAWSVRWTEKGELFF.

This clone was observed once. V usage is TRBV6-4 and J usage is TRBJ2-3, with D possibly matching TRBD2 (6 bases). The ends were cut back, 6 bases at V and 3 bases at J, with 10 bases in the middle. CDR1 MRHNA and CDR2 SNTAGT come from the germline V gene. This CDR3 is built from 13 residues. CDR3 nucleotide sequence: TGTGCCAGCAGGGACCGGGGGACAGATACGCAGTATTTT. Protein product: CASRDRGTDTQYF.

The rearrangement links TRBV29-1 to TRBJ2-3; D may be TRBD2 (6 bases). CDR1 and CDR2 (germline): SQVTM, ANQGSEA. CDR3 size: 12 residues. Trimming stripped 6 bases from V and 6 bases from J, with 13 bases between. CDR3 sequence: CSVSGVVDTQYF. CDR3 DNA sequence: TGCAGCGTCTCGGGGGTAGTGGATACGCAGTATTTT.

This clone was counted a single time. The DNA of the CDR3 is TGTGCCAGCAGTTTTGGGACGTACGCGAACACCGGGGAGCTGTTTTTT. Its protein is CASSFGTYANTGELFF. The rearrangement joins TRBV28 to TRBJ2-2, with D perhaps assigned TRBD1 or TRBD2 (5 bases each). Germline-derived CDR1 and CDR2 are MDHEN and SYDVKM. V dropped 3 bases and J dropped 0 bases, with 11 bases sitting between them. This CDR3 is 16 amino acids long.

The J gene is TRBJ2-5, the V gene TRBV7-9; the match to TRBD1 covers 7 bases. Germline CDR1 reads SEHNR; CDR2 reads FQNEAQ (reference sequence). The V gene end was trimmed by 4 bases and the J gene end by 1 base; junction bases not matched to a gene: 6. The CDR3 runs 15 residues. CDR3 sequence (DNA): TGTGCCAGCAGCTCATGGCAGGGGGTCCAAGAGACCCAGTACTTC. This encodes CASSSWQGVQETQYF.